Included here is one T cell receptor (beta chain) sequence, with context. Germline CDR1 reads LGHNA; CDR2 reads YNFKEQ. The CDR3 totals 14 residues. V shed 0 bases, J shed 10 bases, and the junction held 2 bases outside the gene matches. The entry originates in a study of regulatory T cells in long-lasting Graves disease. Time point meaning: newly diagnosed GD, antithyroid drugs for less than 3 months. From PBMCs, RNA was extracted and then used to make the TCR library. CDR3 regions were amplified by Arm-PCR using iRepertoire HTBI primers to build TCR beta libraries. In TCRdb, the multiplex PCR reads were re-called with MiXCR into one record per CDR3 protein. The sample comprises around 500,000 distinct CDR3 sequences, more than 10% of which are singletons, and roughly 9.3% rests with the top ten. These same data were also listed under a study on T cells in Graves' hyperthyroidism and ophthalmopathy.

Here the sequenced sample was peripheral blood mononuclear cells (PBMCs), taken at new diagnosis, from a patient treated with antithyroid drugs. This clonotype originated in a woman in her 30s with Graves disease. The chain combines TRBV4-2 with TRBJ2-1, with 11 bases lining up with TRBD2. The CDR3 spells CASSQETSGNEQFF. CDR3 in DNA: TGTGCCAGCAGCCAAGAGACTAGCGGGAACGAGCAGTTCTTC.